Sequencing of this T cell receptor (beta chain) was carried out in a study of T cells in Graves' hyperthyroidism and ophthalmopathy. Study-wide results and limits: Ophthalmopathy was distinguished from stable hyperthyroidism by 13 V-J signatures.

CDR3 length: 16 amino acids. V lost 1 base to trimming and J lost 5 bases, with 13 bases between them. Germline CDR1 and CDR2: SGDLS and YYNGEE. Amplified regions were TCR beta CDR3 sequences from RNA transcripts. HTBI primers were the set used in a first-round RT-PCR of the TCR CDR3. TCRdb independently ran MiXCR on the multiplex PCR reads; one entry per CDR3 protein. The data show hundreds of thousands of distinct CDR3 sequences, roughly 15% seen once. Ophthalmopathy in the patients scored at least 3 on Clinical Activity Score and at least 4 on NOSPECS grade, lasting under 3 months. Diagnoses were made from clinical symptoms, serum measures (thyroxine and TRAb), thyroid ultrasound and orbital computed tomography. Turning to this clonotype: The target antigen is unknown.

Sequencing was done on a sample of blood. The sequence was collected from a woman between 50 and 59 years old with Graves' ophthalmopathy. This chain links TRBV9 with TRBJ2-6, with D maybe TRBD2 (7 bases). For the CDR3, the DNA is TGTGCCAGCAGCGTATCCCGGGGGGCGAGGGCCAACGTCCTGACTTTC. Protein product: CASSVSRGARANVLTF.